The present T cell receptor beta chain was sequenced within a study of blood T cells in healthy people across ages. Study-wide results and caveats: Donors of long life had a larger count of naive CD4+ cells and greater diversity than aged donors. TCR beta diversity correlated strongly with naive T cell percentage.

The authors ran a second PCR of roughly 6 to 12 cycles using a sample-barcoded 5' primer and a J-beta primer mix. Each of the samples gave a minimum of 3 million paired-end reads that contained CDR3. In TCRdb, the 5' RACE reads were re-called with MiXCR into one record per CDR3 protein. The sample includes roughly 700,000 distinct CDR3 sequences, 20% to 25% of them seen just once. The CDR3 loop spans 13 amino acids. V was trimmed by 5 bases and J by 5 bases, leaving 13 bases between them. Germline CDR1 is SGHTA and CDR2 is FQGTGA. On this clonotype: Antigen unknown.

These data were also reused for a study on T cells of mothers and their children.

The specimen sequenced was blood. The source of this sequence is a boy aged 5-17 years in good health. The V call is TRBV7-3, the J call TRBJ2-7, with D uncertain. The CDR3 DNA sequence: TGTGCCAGCAGCGCCCTCGGCATGGACGAGCAGTACTTC. This sequence encodes CASSALGMDEQYF.